This TCR beta chain was profiled in a study of T cells in women clearing cervical HPV infection. Study-wide context: Women with histologically confirmed HPV16-related CIN3 or worse, 2 with invasive cancer, served as cases. Study-wide results and caveats: Cases carried less TRBV6-7 than controls: 0.11% versus 0.16%. Unknown T-cell numbers per sample may underlie the richness differences.

The table came from immunoSEQ multiplex PCR; TCRdb's copy has only in-frame clones and leaves some out. The listing contains about 22,000 clones. Worth noting for this clone: The antigen is not known. The read halts 3 residues ahead of the CDR3 end, with the missing end drawn from the germline J gene.

V shed 3 bases and J shed 6 bases, with 15 bases lying between them. CDR1 is DFQATT and CDR2 is SNEGSKA in the germline V gene (reference sequence). The CDR3 runs 14 residues. Material: blood buffy coat. The V gene is TRBV20-1, the J gene TRBJ1-3; D perhaps matches TRBD1 (6 bases). This sequence was found in a woman aged 18 to 69 with a cervical HPV16 infection that either progressed to CIN3+ or cleared (not recorded which). CDR3 DNA (partial): TGCAGTGCTAGTCAGGGGTCCTCTCAAAACACC. This translates into CSASQGSSQNT. The entire CDR3 sequence reads CSASQGSSQNTIYF.